This is a list of T cell receptor beta chains from one sample in a study of siplizumab effects on memory and regulatory T cells. The method was immunoSEQ multiplex PCR; TCRdb's version includes in-frame clones alone and lacks a portion of them. The sample carries 95,000 to 100,000 clones, 80% to 95% recorded once. Sequenced material: non-Treg CD4+ T cells sorted from blood. Source of these receptors: a human donor in good health. The CDR3 runs from the conserved cysteine through the conserved F or W.

>TRBV19
CASSPGQGLGEQFF
>TRBV10-3
CAISDYNGGTNTGELFF
>TRBV6-1
CASSDRGAYEQYF
>TRBV2
CASRGQNSNQPQHF
>TRBV19
CASSRSGTSHTDTQYF
>TRBV30
CAWSVRWDSASDF
>TRBV6-5
CASSLGLAAQETQYF
>TRBV7-8
CASSLGVSGANVLTF
>TRBV11-2
CASGDRDHYGYTF
>TRBV5-1
CASSSPGEDTQYF
>TRBV18
CASSPGMEQYF
>TRBV19
CASSINVGPQYF
>TRBV5-8
CASSLLSITSYEQYF
>TRBV25-1
CASSASGSLKETQYF
>TRBV30
CAWSHRGNTIYF
>TRBV5-6
CASSLDRGVYGANVLTF
>TRBV19
CASSLGTDPSNQPQHF
>TRBV4-1
CASSQSGLAKYNEQFF
>TRBV18
CASFRGGTDTQYF
>TRBV19
CASSISFGNTIYF
>TRBV27
CASSPRRPGQGAYEQYF
>TRBV2
CASTRGTSGRSGEQYF
>TRBV7-2
CASSPRGRTDTQYF
>TRBV6-5
CASSRTGGVTDGYTF
>TRBV7-2
CASSSSGQGRKAFF
>TRBV5-8
CASSPYRGVFTEAFF
>TRBV4-3
CASSRIQGLGTGELFF
>TRBV29-1
CSGARGLNTGELFF
>TRBV7-3
CASSSTSGSYNEQFF
>TRBV4-3
CASSQVLAGAGMPQYF
>TRBV5-8
CASSLPGSRQPQHF
>TRBV7-2
CASSPTSGAGGDTQYF
>TRBV7-2
CASSLTLGQGTGANVLTF
>TRBV18
CASSPELAQRGDEQFF
>TRBV28
CASSYTGGLYGYTF
>TRBV6-1
CASSGRRQGTKKSYGYTF
>TRBV28
CASGMTATNEKLFF
>TRBV7-3
CASSRSRGETQYF
>TRBV7-9
CASRSLSSASAFYEQYF
>TRBV7-8
CASSLVVSRFSTSTDTQYF
>TRBV19
CARIGVGNQETQYF
>TRBV5-1
CASSPGTGGLGKLFF
>TRBV30
CAWSVGLAGATDTQYF
>TRBV28
CASKGLAGEQFF
>TRBV29-1
CSPGDKFGYTF
>TRBV19
CASSIQAAIPNPDTQYF